The present TCR beta chain was sequenced within a study of shared clonotypes between healthy human individuals. Method: immunoSEQ multiplex PCR; TCRdb's copy keeps in-frame clones and lacks some. The sample yields about 680,000 clones, around 78% seen once. This clone has at least ten counts. This CDR3 region has 18 residues. Germline CDR1 reads MGHRA; CDR2 reads YSYEKL. V was shortened by 2 bases and J by 0 bases, with 17 bases between the two germline ends. The sequenced material came from memory CD4+ T cells sorted from blood. The subset: CD45RA-negative fraction. This TCR derives from a woman aged 30 to 39 in good health. The chain employs TRBV4-1 and TRBJ1-3; D is perhaps TRBD1 (5 bases). The CDR3 DNA reads as TGCGCCAGCAGCCAACTGGATATGGGACTGGTCTCTGGAAACACCATATATTTT. Translating gives CASSQLDMGLVSGNTIYF.